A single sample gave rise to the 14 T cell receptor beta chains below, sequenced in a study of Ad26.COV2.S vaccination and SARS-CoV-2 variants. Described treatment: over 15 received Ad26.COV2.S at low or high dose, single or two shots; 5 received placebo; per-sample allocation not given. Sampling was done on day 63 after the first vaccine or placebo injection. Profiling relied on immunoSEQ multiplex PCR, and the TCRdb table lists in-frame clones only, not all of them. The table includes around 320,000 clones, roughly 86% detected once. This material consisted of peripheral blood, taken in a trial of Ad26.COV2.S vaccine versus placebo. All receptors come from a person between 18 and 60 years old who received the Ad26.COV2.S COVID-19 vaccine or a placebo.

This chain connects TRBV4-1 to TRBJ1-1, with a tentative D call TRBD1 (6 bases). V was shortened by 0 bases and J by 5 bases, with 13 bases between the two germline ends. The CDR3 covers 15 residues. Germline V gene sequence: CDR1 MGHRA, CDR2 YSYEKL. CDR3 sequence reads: CASSQDEWTETEAFF. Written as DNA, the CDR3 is TGCGCCAGCAGCCAAGATGAGTGGACAGAGACTGAAGCTTTCTTT.

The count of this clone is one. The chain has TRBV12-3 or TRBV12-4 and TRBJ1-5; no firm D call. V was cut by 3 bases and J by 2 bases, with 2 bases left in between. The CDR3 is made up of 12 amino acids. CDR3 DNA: TGTGCCAGCAGTTTGCGCAATCAGCCCCAGCATTTT. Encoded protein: CASSLRNQPQHF.

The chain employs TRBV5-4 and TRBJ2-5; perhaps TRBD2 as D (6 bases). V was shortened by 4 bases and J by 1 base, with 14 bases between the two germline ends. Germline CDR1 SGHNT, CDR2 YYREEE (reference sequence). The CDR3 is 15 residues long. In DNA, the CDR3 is TGTGCCAGCAGCCACCCGGGGGACTTCCAAGAGACCCAGTACTTC. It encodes CASSHPGDFQETQYF.

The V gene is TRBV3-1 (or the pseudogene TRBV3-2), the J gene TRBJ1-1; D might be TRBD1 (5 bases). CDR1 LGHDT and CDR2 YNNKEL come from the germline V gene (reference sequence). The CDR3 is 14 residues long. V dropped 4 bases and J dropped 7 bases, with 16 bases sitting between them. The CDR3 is CASSLRDRPSEAFF. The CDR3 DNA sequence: TGTGCCAGCAGCCTACGGGACCGCCCGAGTGAAGCTTTCTTT.

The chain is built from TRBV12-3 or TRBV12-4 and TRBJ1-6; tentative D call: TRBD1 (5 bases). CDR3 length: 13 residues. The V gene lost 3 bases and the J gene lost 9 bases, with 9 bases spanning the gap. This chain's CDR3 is CASSLGGGSPLHF. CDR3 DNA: TGTGCCAGCAGTTTGGGGGGAGGTTCACCCCTCCACTTT.

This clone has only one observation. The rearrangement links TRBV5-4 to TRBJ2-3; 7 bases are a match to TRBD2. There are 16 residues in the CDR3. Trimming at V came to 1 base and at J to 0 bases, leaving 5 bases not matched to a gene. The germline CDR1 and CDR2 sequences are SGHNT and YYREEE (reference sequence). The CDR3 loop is CASSLFHGGSTDTQYF. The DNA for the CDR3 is TGTGCCAGCAGCTTGTTTCACGGGGGGAGCACAGATACGCAGTATTTT.

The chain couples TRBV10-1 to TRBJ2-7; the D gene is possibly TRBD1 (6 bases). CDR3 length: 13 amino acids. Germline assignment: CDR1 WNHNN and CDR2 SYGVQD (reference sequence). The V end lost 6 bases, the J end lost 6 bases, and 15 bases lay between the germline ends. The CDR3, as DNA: TGCGCCAGCAGCGGACACAGGGCGGGCGAGCAGTACTTC. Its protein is CASSGHRAGEQYF.

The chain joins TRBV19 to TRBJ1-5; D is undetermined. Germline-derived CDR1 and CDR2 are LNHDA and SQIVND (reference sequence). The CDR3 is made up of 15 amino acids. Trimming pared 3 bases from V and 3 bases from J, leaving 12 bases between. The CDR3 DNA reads TGTGCCAGTAGTATTTGGGAACGGATCAATCAGCCCCAGCATTTT. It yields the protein CASSIWERINQPQHF.

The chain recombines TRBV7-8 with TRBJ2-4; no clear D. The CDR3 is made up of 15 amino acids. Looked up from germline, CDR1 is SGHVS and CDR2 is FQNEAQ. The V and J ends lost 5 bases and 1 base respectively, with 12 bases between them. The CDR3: CASSPQEPAKNIQYF. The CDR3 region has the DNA TGTGCCAGCAGCCCCCAGGAGCCCGCCAAAAACATTCAGTACTTC.

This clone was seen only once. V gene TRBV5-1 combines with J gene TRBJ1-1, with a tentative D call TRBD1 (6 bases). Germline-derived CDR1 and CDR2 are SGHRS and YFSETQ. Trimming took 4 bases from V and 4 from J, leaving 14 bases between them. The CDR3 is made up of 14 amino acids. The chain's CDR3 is CASSPQGGGTEAFF. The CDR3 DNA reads TGCGCCAGCAGCCCACAGGGAGGGGGCACTGAAGCTTTCTTT.

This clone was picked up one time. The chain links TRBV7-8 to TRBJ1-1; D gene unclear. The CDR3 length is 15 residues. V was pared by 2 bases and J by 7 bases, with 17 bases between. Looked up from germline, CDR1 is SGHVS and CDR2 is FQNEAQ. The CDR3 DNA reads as TGTGCCAGCAGCTTACGGGCCTCGGATGATGGTGAAGCTTTCTTT. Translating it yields CASSLRASDDGEAFF.

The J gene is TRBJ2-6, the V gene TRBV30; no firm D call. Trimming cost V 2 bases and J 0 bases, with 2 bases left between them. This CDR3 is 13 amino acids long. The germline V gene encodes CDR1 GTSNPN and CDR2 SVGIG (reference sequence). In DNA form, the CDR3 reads TGTGCCTGGAGTCCCTCTGGGGCCAACGTCCTGACTTTC. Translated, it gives CAWSPSGANVLTF. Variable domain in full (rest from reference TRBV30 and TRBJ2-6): SQTIHQWPATLVQPVGSPLSLECTVEGTSNPNLYWYRQAAGRGLQLLFYSVGIGQISSEVPQNLSASRPQDRQFILSSKKLLLSDSGFYLCAWSPSGANVLTFGAGSRLTVL.

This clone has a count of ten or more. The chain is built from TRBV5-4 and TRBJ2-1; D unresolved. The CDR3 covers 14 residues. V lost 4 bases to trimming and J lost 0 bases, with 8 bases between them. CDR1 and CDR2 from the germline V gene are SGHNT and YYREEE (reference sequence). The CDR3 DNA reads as TGTGCCAGCAGCCCCTCAAGCTCCTACAATGAGCAGTTCTTC. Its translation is CASSPSSSYNEQFF.

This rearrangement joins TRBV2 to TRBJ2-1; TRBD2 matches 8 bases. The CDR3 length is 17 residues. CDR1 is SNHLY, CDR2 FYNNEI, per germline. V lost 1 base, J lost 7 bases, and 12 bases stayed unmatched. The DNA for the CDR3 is TGTGCCAGCAGTGAAGGGCCGGGACTAGAAATTCAGAATGAGCAGTTCTTC. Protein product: CASSEGPGLEIQNEQFF. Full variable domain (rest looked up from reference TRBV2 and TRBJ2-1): EPEVTQTPSHQVTQMGQEVILRCVPISNHLYFYWYRQILGQKVEFLVSFYNNEISEKSEIFDDQFSVERPDGSNFTLKIRSTKLEDSAMYFCASSEGPGLEIQNEQFFGPGTRLTVL.